This TCR beta chain was captured by sequencing in a study of T cell responses to AZD1222 COVID-19 vaccine. Study-wide results and limits: The span of vaccine-associated CD4 TCRs extended across spike, with dominance at 160-218 and 743-854.

With respect to this clone: What it recognizes is unknown.

Sequencing was performed with immunoSEQ multiplex PCR; in TCRdb, only in-frame clones are kept and a portion is missing. The sample includes about 120,000 clones, less than 95% of them seen just once. Germline trimming cut 2 bases from V and 9 bases from J; bases unmatched to any gene: 4. Germline V gives CDR1 MNHEY, CDR2 SVGEGT. The CDR3 sequence is 12 residues long. This clonotype was obtained from an adult in good health. V gene TRBV6-2 or TRBV6-3 combines with J gene TRBJ2-7; 7 bases are a match to TRBD1. The source material was peripheral blood, sampled on day 0 of AZD1222 vaccination. The chain's CDR3 is CASSYLRGWQYF. CDR3 nucleotides: TGTGCCAGCAGTTACCTCAGGGGGTGGCAGTACTTC.